The TCR beta chain under discussion was sequenced for a study of blood T cells in healthy people across ages. Individuals who donated were healthy Caucasians from Russia aged roughly 6 to 90. Researchers collected about 9.7 milliliters of peripheral blood from every single donor. In this sample, this clonotype turned up a few times. The antigen is undetermined. A second PCR of 7 to 11 cycles used a sample-barcoded 5' primer and a J-beta primer mix. Per-sample output comprised a minimum of 2.5 million paired-end reads containing CDR3. MiXCR was run by TCRdb on the 5' RACE reads, yielding one entry per CDR3 protein. The sample records hundreds of thousands of distinct CDR3 sequences, 56% being singletons. This CDR3 has 14 residues. Germline-derived CDR1 and CDR2 are SNHLY and FYNNEI. J lost 4 bases, V lost 6 bases, and 9 bases had no gene match. Study conclusions and caveats: Versus aged donors, long-lived donors had higher diversity and more naive CD4+ cells.

The chain joins TRBV2 to TRBJ2-7; TRBD1 aligns across 7 bases. The sequencing sample was made of blood. This sequence was found in a man aged 40-49 years in good health. CDR3 DNA sequence: TGTGCCAGCAGAGCGATGACAGGGCGGTACGAGCAGTACTTC. This encodes CASRAMTGRYEQYF.